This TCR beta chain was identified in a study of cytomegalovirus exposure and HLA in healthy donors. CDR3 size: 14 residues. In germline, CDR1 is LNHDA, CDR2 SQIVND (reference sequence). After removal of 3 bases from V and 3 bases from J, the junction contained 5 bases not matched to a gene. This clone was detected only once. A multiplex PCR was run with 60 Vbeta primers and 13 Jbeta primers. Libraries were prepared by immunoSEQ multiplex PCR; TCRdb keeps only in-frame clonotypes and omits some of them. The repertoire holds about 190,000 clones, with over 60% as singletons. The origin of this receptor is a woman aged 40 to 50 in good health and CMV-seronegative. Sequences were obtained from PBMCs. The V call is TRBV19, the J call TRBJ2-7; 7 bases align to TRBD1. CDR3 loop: CASSIGQECYEQYF. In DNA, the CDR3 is TGTGCCAGTAGTATCGGACAGGAATGCTACGAGCAGTACTTC.